The clone carrying this T cell receptor (beta chain) was counted between two and nine times. The data originate from a study of OX40 agonist ivuxolimab in advanced cancers. V gave up 5 bases and J gave up 7 bases; unmatched junction bases: 9. Germline assignment: CDR1 SNHLY and CDR2 FYNNEI. CDR3 length: 14 amino acids. Sequenced by immunoSEQ multiplex PCR; TCRdb stores in-frame clones only, minus some. Of tens of thousands of clones in the sample, around 80% were seen once. V and J are TRBV2 and TRBJ2-7; 9 bases match TRBD2. Sequenced material: CD4+ or CD8+ T cells sorted from blood, taken in a trial of the OX40 agonist ivuxolimab. This sequence was found in an adult with an advanced solid tumor such as melanoma, head and neck, liver or kidney cancer. CDR3 loop: CASSLAGPSGEQYF. Written as DNA, the CDR3 is TGTGCCAGCAGTCTAGCGGGACCCAGTGGGGAGCAGTACTTC.